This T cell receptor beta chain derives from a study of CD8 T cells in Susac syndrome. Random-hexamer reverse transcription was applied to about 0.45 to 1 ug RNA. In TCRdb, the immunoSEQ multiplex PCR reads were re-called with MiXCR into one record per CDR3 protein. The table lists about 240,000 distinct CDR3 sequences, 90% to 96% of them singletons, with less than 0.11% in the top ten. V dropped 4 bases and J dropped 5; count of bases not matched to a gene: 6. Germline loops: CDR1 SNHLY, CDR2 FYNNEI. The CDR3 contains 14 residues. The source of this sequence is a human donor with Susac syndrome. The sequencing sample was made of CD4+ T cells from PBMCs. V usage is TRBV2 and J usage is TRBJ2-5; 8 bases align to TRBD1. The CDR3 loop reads CASSVSGGGETQYF. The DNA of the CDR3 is TGTGCCAGCAGTGTGTCAGGGGGCGGTGAGACCCAGTACTTC.